The following is a T cell receptor (beta chain) sequence with its context. Germline values: CDR1 SGHTA, CDR2 FQGTGA. V was clipped by 5 bases and J by 5 bases, with 15 bases between them. The length of the CDR3 is 14 residues. The entry originates in a study of control samples from healthy donors and cancer patients. The method was immunoSEQ multiplex PCR; TCRdb's version includes in-frame clones alone and lacks a portion of them. Seen here are approximately 59,000 clones, about 87% observed once, and the top ten hold roughly an eighth. This TCR came from a woman aged 55-69 years with lung cancer. The J gene is TRBJ1-1, the V gene TRBV7-3, with D tentatively TRBD1 (5 bases). Material: PBMCs. The CDR3, as DNA: TGTGCCAGCAGCCCCCGTTTTGGGGGTACTGAAGCTTTCTTT. Translating gives CASSPRFGGTEAFF. Looking up the rest from reference TRBV7-3 and TRBJ1-1 gives the full variable domain: GAGVSQTPSNKVTEKGKYVELRCDPISGHTALYWYRQSLGQGPEFLIYFQGTGAADDSGLPNDRFFAVRPEGSVSTLKIQRTERGDSAVYLCASSPRFGGTEAFFGQGTRLTVV.